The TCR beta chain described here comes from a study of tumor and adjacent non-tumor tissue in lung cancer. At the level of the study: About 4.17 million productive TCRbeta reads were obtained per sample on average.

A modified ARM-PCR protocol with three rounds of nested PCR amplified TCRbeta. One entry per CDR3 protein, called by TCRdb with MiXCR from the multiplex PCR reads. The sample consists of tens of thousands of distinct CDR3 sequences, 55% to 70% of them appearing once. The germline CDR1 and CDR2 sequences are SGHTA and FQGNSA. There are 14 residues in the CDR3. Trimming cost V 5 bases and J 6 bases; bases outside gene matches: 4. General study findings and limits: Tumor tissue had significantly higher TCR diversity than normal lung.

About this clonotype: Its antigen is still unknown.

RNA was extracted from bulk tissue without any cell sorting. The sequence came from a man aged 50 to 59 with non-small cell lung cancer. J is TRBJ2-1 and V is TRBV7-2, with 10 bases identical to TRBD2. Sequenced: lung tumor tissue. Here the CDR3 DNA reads TGTGCCAGCAGCGAGGGACTAGCGCTCAATGAGCAGTTCTTC. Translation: CASSEGLALNEQFF.